What follows is one TCR beta chain and its context. Its specificity is unknown. Produced via immunoSEQ multiplex PCR; TCRdb's table is partial and in-frame only. Found here are just under 65,000 clones, more than 85% of them singletons; the top ten hold 1.5% to 2%. The CDR3 spans 15 residues. Germline V gene sequence: CDR1 MNHEY, CDR2 SMNVEV (reference sequence). Trimming removed 2 bases from V and 1 base from J, with 9 bases in between. This sample stems from a study of graft-versus-host responses after intestinal transplantation. Study context: Each recipient received anti-thymocyte globulin induction, then tacrolimus and steroids for approximately three years. Study-wide points: In patients with graft-donor T cell macrochimerism, allograft graft-versus-host to host-versus-graft clonal ratios were high. The authors found GvH clones in recipient marrow, some appearing first in ileum or blood.

The material was unstimulated CD8+ T cells sorted from spleen or lymph node cells, obtained before transplant. V usage is TRBV27 and J usage is TRBJ2-1, with D maybe TRBD2 (5 bases). This TCR came from a human donor who was the organ donor for an intestinal transplant. The CDR3 region is CASSLTAVSYNEQFF. The CDR3, as DNA: TGTGCCAGCAGTTTAACAGCGGTGTCCTACAATGAGCAGTTCTTC.